This T cell receptor beta chain is drawn from a study of T-cell memory formation after mild COVID-19. Regarding the study as a whole: The authors left the SARS-CoV-2 specificity of second-wave clones peaking on day 37 unconfirmed.

Of note for this clonotype: Its specificity is not known.

TCRdb reprocessed the 5' RACE reads via MiXCR and lists one record per CDR3 protein. Of 300,000 to 400,000 distinct CDR3 sequences in the sample, around 30% are singletons; the top ten hold around an eighth. Sample: PBMCs or a T cell subset sorted from them (not recorded which). The sequence was obtained from an adult woman who had mild COVID-19 (a few samples of this study predate the infection). Cell type and time point are not known.

The CDR3 reads CSAAQHNEKLFF. The CDR3 DNA is TGCAGCGCGGCGCAGCATAATGAAAAACTGTTTTTT. The chain has TRBV29-1 and TRBJ1-4, with D uncertain. The CDR3 runs to 12 residues. From germline, CDR1 is SQVTM and CDR2 ANQGSEA. V lost 7 bases and J 4 bases, leaving 10 bases between the germline ends. The full variable domain, rest sourced from reference TRBV29-1 and TRBJ1-4, is SAVISQKPSRDICQRGTSLTIQCQVDSQVTMMFWYRQQPGQSLTLIATANQGSEATYESGFVIDKFPISRPNLTFSTLTVSNMSPEDSSIYLCSAAQHNEKLFFGSGTQLSVL.